These 27 T cell receptor beta chains share one sample of origin, sequenced in a study of cytomegalovirus exposure and HLA in healthy donors. Vbeta (60) and Jbeta (13) primers were used in the PCR. Only in-frame clones appear in the TCRdb table, and some are missing; sequencing was by immunoSEQ multiplex PCR. The table has about 120,000 clones, about 70% seen once. Sample: PBMCs. The receptors shown here come from a woman between 35 and 50 years old in good health and CMV-seronegative.

This clone was observed a single time. The chain carries TRBV4-2 and TRBJ2-4; 8 nucleotides align to TRBD1. The CDR3 sequence is 19 residues long. Germline CDR1 reads LGHNA; CDR2 reads YNFKEQ. Germline trimming cut 3 bases from V and 0 bases from J; bases unmatched to any gene: 13. In DNA form, the CDR3 reads TGTGCCAGCAGCCATCAAACCCCCGGGACAGGATTAGCCAAAAACATTCAGTACTTC. Its translation: CASSHQTPGTGLAKNIQYF.

CDR3 sequence (DNA): TGCGCCAGCAGCCAAGGAAGTGGACTAGCGGGAGTTGAGGCCGGGGAGCTGTTTTTT. It codes for CASSQGSGLAGVEAGELFF. The rearrangement links TRBV4-1 to TRBJ2-2; 13 bases fit TRBD2. The junction had 11 bases not matched to a gene; V was cut back by 1 base and J by 6 bases. The V gene's germline CDR1 is MGHRA and CDR2 YSYEKL. The CDR3 loop spans 19 amino acids.

The chain uses TRBV6-5 and TRBJ1-2; 10 bases are shared with TRBD1. CDR3 size: 13 residues. Germline V gene lookup returns CDR1 MNHEY and CDR2 SVGAGI. V trimming: 6 bases; J trimming: 8 bases; junction bases outside the gene matches: 6. In DNA, the CDR3 is TGTGCCAGCAGATCCGGACAGGGGGAGGGCTACACCTTC. It yields the protein CASRSGQGEGYTF.

The J gene is TRBJ1-2, the V gene TRBV7-2; D gene uncertain. Deletions cut 0 bases from V and 0 bases from J, with 5 bases between. The CDR3 sequence is 14 residues long. In germline, CDR1 is SGHTA, CDR2 FQGNSA. Here the CDR3 reads CASSLAVANYGYTF. In nucleotides, the CDR3 is TGTGCCAGCAGCTTAGCGGTAGCTAACTATGGCTACACCTTC.

This clone is a singleton in its sample. The chain carries TRBV29-1 and TRBJ2-1; 9 bases line up with TRBD2. The CDR3 is made up of 13 amino acids. The germline V gene encodes CDR1 SQVTM and CDR2 ANQGSEA. J gave up 11 bases and V 3 bases, and 8 bases lay outside the gene matches. The CDR3 protein is CSVEGRGGNQQFF. The DNA of the CDR3 is TGCAGCGTTGAGGGGCGGGGGGGTAACCAGCAGTTCTTC.

The chain uses TRBV7-9 and TRBJ1-1; 9 nucleotides match TRBD1. V gave up 3 bases and J gave up 4 bases; unmatched junction bases: 3. The CDR3 totals 14 residues. Germline V gene sequence: CDR1 SEHNR, CDR2 FQNEAQ (reference sequence). The CDR3 DNA is TGTGCCAGCAGCTTGGGGGGACAGGGCACTGAAGCTTTCTTT. Translating gives CASSLGGQGTEAFF.

The chain carries TRBV27 and TRBJ2-5; 8 bases fit TRBD1. Unmatched junction bases numbered 16, after V lost 5 bases and J lost 11 bases. This CDR3 is 15 amino acids long. The germline V gene has CDR1 MNHEY and CDR2 SMNVEV (reference sequence). In DNA, the CDR3 is TGTGCCAGCAGTGTCAGACAGGGGCTTCTGGAAGAGCAGTACTTC. Amino acid sequence: CASSVRQGLLEEQYF.

The chain carries TRBV10-3 and TRBJ1-2; D is ambiguous. CDR3 length equals 12 residues. Germline V lookup: CDR1 ENHRY, CDR2 SYGVKD. V lost 2 bases to trimming and J lost 7 bases, with 8 bases between them. The CDR3 region is CAISEVFIGYTF. In DNA form, the CDR3 reads TGTGCCATCAGTGAGGTATTTATTGGCTACACCTTC.

The chain recombines TRBV4-3 with TRBJ1-4; 9 bases are shared with TRBD1. The germline gives CDR1 LGHNA, CDR2 YSLEER. This CDR3 has 16 amino acids. V gave up 0 bases and J gave up 7 bases; unmatched junction bases: 6. CDR3 residues: CASSQDWTGAGEKLFF. Written as DNA, the CDR3 is TGCGCCAGCAGCCAAGATTGGACAGGGGCTGGTGAAAAACTGTTTTTT.

This sequence joins TRBV7-2 and TRBJ2-5, with 11 positions matching TRBD2. V lost 5 bases to trimming and J lost 5 bases; unmatched junction nucleotides: 7. CDR3 length equals 15 residues. The germline V gene has CDR1 SGHTA and CDR2 FQGNSA. CDR3 nucleotide sequence: TGTGCCAGCAGCCGTAGCGGGGGGGCGGGGGAGACCCAGTACTTC. Translating gives CASSRSGGAGETQYF.

V and J are TRBV9 and TRBJ1-6; D unclear. Trimming pared 0 bases from V and 7 bases from J, leaving 5 bases between. The CDR3 has 13 amino acids. Germline-derived CDR1 and CDR2 are SGDLS and YYNGEE. CDR3 nucleotides: TGTGCCAGCAGCGTAGCGAGAAATTCACCCCTCCACTTT. This gives the protein CASSVARNSPLHF.

This chain links TRBV2 with TRBJ2-7, with a tentative D call TRBD1 (5 bases). V lost 6 bases to trimming and J lost 6 bases, with 21 bases between them. Germline V CDR1 and CDR2: SNHLY, FYNNEI. This CDR3 is 15 amino acids long. The CDR3 DNA follows: TGTGCCAGCAGCGTCGAGACTCCCAGTCAGGGCGAGCAGTACTTC. Protein product: CASSVETPSQGEQYF.

This chain uses TRBV2 with TRBJ1-6, with D uncertain. Germline values: CDR1 SNHLY, CDR2 FYNNEI. The CDR3 is made up of 13 amino acids. Trimming took 1 base from V and 10 from J, leaving 8 bases between them. The CDR3: CASSEVVGSPLHF. DNA of the CDR3: TGTGCCAGCAGTGAAGTGGTGGGCTCACCCCTCCACTTT.

V and J are TRBV5-1 and TRBJ2-5, with 8 bases identical to TRBD2. V was clipped by 5 bases and J by 5 bases; unmatched bases: 8. The CDR3 contains 14 residues. From germline, CDR1 is SGHRS and CDR2 YFSETQ. The CDR3 DNA reads TGCGCCAGCAGTAGAGCGGGAGTTTCTGAGACCCAGTACTTC. Its protein is CASSRAGVSETQYF.

The chain combines TRBV19 with TRBJ2-5, with 8 nucleotides matching TRBD2. The CDR3 consists of 14 residues. Germline V gene lookup returns CDR1 LNHDA and CDR2 SQIVND (reference sequence). Trimming cost V 10 bases and J 5 bases; bases outside gene matches: 12. CDR3 sequence: CATRKTGGLETQYF. DNA of the CDR3: TGTGCCACAAGAAAAACGGGGGGGTTGGAGACCCAGTACTTC.

This clone has only a few counts. The rearrangement joins TRBV14 to TRBJ2-3, with a possible D match to TRBD2 (6 bases). Trimming cost V 6 bases and J 3 bases, with 19 bases left between them. The CDR3 spans 16 residues. Germline CDR1 is SGHDN and CDR2 is FVKESK. As DNA, the CDR3 is TGTGCCAGCAGTTTGTTAACCGGGAGACGTACAGATACGCAGTATTTT. It specifies CASSLLTGRRTDTQYF.

The J gene is TRBJ2-1, the V gene TRBV19; D possibly corresponds to TRBD1 (5 bases). Trimming cost V 8 bases and J 3 bases, with 23 bases left between them. Per the germline V gene, CDR1 is LNHDA and CDR2 is SQIVND (reference sequence). The CDR3 has 17 residues. The CDR3 protein is CASRTRTGIPDYNEQFF. CDR3 coding DNA: TGTGCCAGTCGGACACGAACAGGCATACCCGACTACAATGAGCAGTTCTTC.

The chain has TRBV28 and TRBJ2-5, with TRBD2 matching 10 bases. Germline CDR1 MDHEN, CDR2 SYDVKM. The CDR3 totals 16 residues. The V and J ends lost 1 base and 5 bases, in that order; junction bases with no gene match: 7. CDR3 in DNA: TGTGCCAGCAGTTTATCCGCTAGCGGGAGAGGGGAGACCCAGTACTTC. Translating it yields CASSLSASGRGETQYF.

This clone has a handful of counts. The chain is built from TRBV6-5 and TRBJ1-6, with 8 positions matching TRBD1. Trimming at V came to 0 bases and at J to 6 bases, leaving 4 bases not matched to a gene. Germline CDR1 MNHEY, CDR2 SVGAGI. This CDR3 spans 16 amino acids. CDR3 DNA: TGTGCCAGCAGTTACTCGACAGGGGTTGGTAATTCACCCCTCCACTTT. Protein sequence: CASSYSTGVGNSPLHF.

This clone was detected a few times. V and J are TRBV11-3 and TRBJ2-5, with a tentative D call TRBD2 (6 bases). CDR3 length: 16 amino acids. CDR1 is SGHNT and CDR2 is YENEEA in the germline V gene. The germline V and J ends were trimmed by 3 bases and 1 base, with 15 bases remaining between them. The CDR3 sequence is CASSLGGGPAQETQYF. The CDR3 nucleotides are TGTGCCAGCAGCTTGGGGGGTGGGCCAGCCCAAGAGACCCAGTACTTC.

This clone has just a few counts. V and J are TRBV28 and TRBJ2-7; weak D call: TRBD2 (6 bases). The V end was cut by 5 bases, the J end by 0 bases, with 14 bases between. Germline V gene sequence: CDR1 MDHEN, CDR2 SYDVKM. This CDR3 has 15 residues. Written as DNA, the CDR3 is TGTGCCAGCAGTATCTTGGGGGGTAGCTCCTACGAGCAGTACTTC. It encodes CASSILGGSSYEQYF. Using reference TRBV28 and TRBJ2-7 for the parts outside the CDR3, the full variable domain is DVKVTQSSRYLVKRTGEKVFLECVQDMDHENMFWYRQDPGLGLRLIYFSYDVKMKEKGDIPEGYSVSREKKERFSLILESASTNQTSMYLCASSILGGSSYEQYFGPGTRLTVT.

The chain uses TRBV6-1 and TRBJ1-5; TRBD1 might be the D (6 bases). Germline loops: CDR1 MNHNS, CDR2 SASEGT. The CDR3 extends over 15 amino acids. The V gene lost 6 bases and the J gene lost 3 bases, with 15 bases spanning the gap. The CDR3 sequence: CASRRGNEDNQPQHF. CDR3 coding DNA: TGTGCCAGCAGGAGGGGGAATGAGGACAATCAGCCCCAGCATTTT.

CDR3 nucleotide sequence: TGCGCCAGCAGCTTGGGGGGACAGAGATATGGCTACACCTTC. Translation gives CASSLGGQRYGYTF. The V gene is TRBV5-1, the J gene TRBJ1-2, with 7 positions matching TRBD1. The CDR3 contains 14 residues. Germline V CDR1 and CDR2: SGHRS, YFSETQ. V shed 0 bases and J 5 bases; nucleotides not matched to a gene: 4.

The gene calls are TRBV2 and TRBJ2-5; the match to TRBD1 covers 8 bases. The germline V gene encodes CDR1 SNHLY and CDR2 FYNNEI. V shed 6 bases and J 2 bases; nucleotides not matched to a gene: 5. CDR3 length: 14 residues. CDR3 in DNA: TGTGCCAGCAGAGGGACAGGTCGACAAGAGACCCAGTACTTC. The encoded protein is CASRGTGRQETQYF.

The gene calls are TRBV13 and TRBJ2-7; TRBD2 might be the D (6 bases). Germline V gene lookup returns CDR1 PRHDT and CDR2 FYEKMQ (reference sequence). The CDR3 sequence is 16 residues long. Trimming took 6 bases from V and 5 from J, leaving 23 bases between them. CDR3 DNA: TGTGCCAGCAGGGTCCCGGGGAGCTGGGGCGGGGACGAGCAGTACTTC. This gives the protein CASRVPGSWGGDEQYF.

This chain uses TRBV5-6 with TRBJ2-2; 9 bases align to TRBD1. V gave up 4 bases and J gave up 6 bases; unmatched junction bases: 10. The CDR3 covers 16 residues. In germline, CDR1 is SGHDT, CDR2 YYEEEE. The CDR3 nucleotides are TGTGCCAGCAGCGAACTGGGACAGGGTTCGGCCGGGGAGCTGTTTTTT. Amino acids: CASSELGQGSAGELFF. Full variable domain (missing parts from reference TRBV5-6 and TRBJ2-2): DAGVTQSPTHLIKTRGQQVTLRCSPKSGHDTVSWYQQALGQGPQFIFQYYEEEERQRGNFPDRFSGHQFPNYSSELNVNALLLGDSALYLCASSELGQGSAGELFFGEGSRLTVL.

The table lists this clone with a count of one. The gene calls are TRBV10-3 and TRBJ2-7; 9 bases are a match to TRBD2. J gave up 2 bases and V 0 bases, and 5 bases lay outside the gene matches. The CDR3 runs 16 residues. Germline CDR1 reads ENHRY; CDR2 reads SYGVKD. The CDR3 region is CAISESTSGYPYEQYF. The DNA of the CDR3 is TGTGCCATCAGTGAGTCGACTAGCGGCTATCCCTACGAGCAGTACTTC.